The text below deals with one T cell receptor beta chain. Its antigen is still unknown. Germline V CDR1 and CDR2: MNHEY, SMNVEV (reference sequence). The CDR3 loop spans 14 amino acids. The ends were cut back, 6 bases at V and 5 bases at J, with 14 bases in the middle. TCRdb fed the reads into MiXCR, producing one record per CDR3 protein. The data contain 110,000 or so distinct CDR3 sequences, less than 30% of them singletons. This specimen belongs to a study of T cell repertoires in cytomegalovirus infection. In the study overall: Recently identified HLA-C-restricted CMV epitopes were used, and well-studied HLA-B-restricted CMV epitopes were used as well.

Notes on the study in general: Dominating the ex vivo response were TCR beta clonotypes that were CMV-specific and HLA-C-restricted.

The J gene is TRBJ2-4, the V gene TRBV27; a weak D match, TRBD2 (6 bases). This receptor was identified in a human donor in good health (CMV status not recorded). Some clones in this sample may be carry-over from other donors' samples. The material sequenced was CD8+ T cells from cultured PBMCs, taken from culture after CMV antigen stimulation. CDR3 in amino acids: CASSWRDGQNIQYF. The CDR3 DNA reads TGTGCCAGCAGCTGGCGGGACGGACAAAACATTCAGTACTTC.